This T cell receptor beta chain was recorded in a study of blood T cells in healthy people across ages. The overall study: Capturing about one barcoded beta molecule per two T cells was achieved by template switching.

On this clonotype itself: The target antigen is unknown.

CDR3 length: 15 amino acids. CDR1 is SGHRS, CDR2 YFSETQ, per germline. Together with a sample-barcoded 5' primer, a J-beta primer mix was included in a second PCR lasting about 7 to 11 cycles. Every cDNA molecule carried a tag from a template-switch adaptor bearing 12 random nucleotides. TCRdb processed the 5' RACE reads anew with MiXCR; each CDR3 protein has one entry. Among about 1.5 million distinct CDR3 sequences listed, 42% were seen once. Broader study findings: PBMCs were not sorted, which prevented a conclusive comparison of naive versus antigen-experienced cells. Because donor CMV status was unknown, expanded clonotype changes were possibly confounded.

Sequences were obtained from blood. The V call is TRBV5-1, the J call TRBJ2-1, with D possibly matching TRBD1 (5 bases). The end of the DNA aligns better with TRBJ2-7, so the J call may be wrong. The sequence came from a young woman in good health. The CDR3 DNA sequence: TGCGCCAGCAGCTTCCTGGACAACCCCTACAATGAGCAGTACTTC. This gives the protein CASSFLDNPYNEQYF.